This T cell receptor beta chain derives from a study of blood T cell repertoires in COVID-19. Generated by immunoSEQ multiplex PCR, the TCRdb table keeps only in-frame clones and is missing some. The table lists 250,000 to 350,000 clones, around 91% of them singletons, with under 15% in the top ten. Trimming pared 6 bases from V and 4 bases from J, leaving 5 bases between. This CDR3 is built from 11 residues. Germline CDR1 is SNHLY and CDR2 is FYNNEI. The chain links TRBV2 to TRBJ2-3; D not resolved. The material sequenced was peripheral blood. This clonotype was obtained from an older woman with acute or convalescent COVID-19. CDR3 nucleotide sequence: TGTGCCAGCAGGACATCAGATACGCAGTATTTT. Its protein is CASRTSDTQYF.